The clone carrying this TCR beta chain came up a few times. V was pared by 2 bases and J by 2 bases, with 2 bases of the junction left unmatched. From germline, CDR1 is SEHNR and CDR2 FQNEAQ (reference sequence). The CDR3 consists of 15 residues. This specimen belongs to a study of T cell changes during pregnancy in multiple sclerosis. Sequencing was performed with immunoSEQ multiplex PCR; in TCRdb, only in-frame clones are kept and a portion is missing. Of about 56,000 clones in the sample, around nine tenths were seen once. Sequenced sample: peripheral blood from another person, used as feeder cells. The receptor's source is a human donor whose cells served as feeder cells for cultures in a pregnancy study. The chain is built from TRBV7-9 and TRBJ2-1; TRBD2 matches 8 bases. This CDR3 reads CASSLTSGAYNEQFF. As DNA, the CDR3 is TGTGCCAGCAGCTTAACTAGCGGAGCCTACAATGAGCAGTTCTTC. Full variable domain (rest looked up from reference TRBV7-9 and TRBJ2-1): DTGVSQNPRHKITKRGQNVTFRCDPISEHNRLYWYRQTLGQGPEFLTYFQNEAQLEKSRLLSDRFSAERPKGSFSTLEIQRTEQGDSAMYLCASSLTSGAYNEQFFGPGTRLTVL.